One T cell receptor (beta chain) is described in this entry. This sample was taken from a study of cytomegalovirus exposure and HLA in healthy donors. The V gene end was trimmed by 5 bases and the J gene end by 7 bases; junction bases not matched to a gene: 9. The CDR3 has 16 residues. The germline CDR1 and CDR2 sequences are SGHTA and FQGTGA. The study ran its PCR with 60 Vbeta and 13 Jbeta primers. Method: immunoSEQ multiplex PCR; TCRdb's copy keeps in-frame clones and lacks some. The table records 200,000 or so clones, 70% to 80% of them present only once. Sequencing used PBMCs. The chain links TRBV7-3 to TRBJ2-2, with 11 bases lining up with TRBD2. The TCR originated in a male donor in good health and CMV-seropositive. CDR3 sequence: CASSPLAGGLSGELFF. CDR3 sequence (DNA): TGTGCCAGCAGCCCCTTAGCGGGAGGGCTAAGCGGGGAGCTGTTTTTT.